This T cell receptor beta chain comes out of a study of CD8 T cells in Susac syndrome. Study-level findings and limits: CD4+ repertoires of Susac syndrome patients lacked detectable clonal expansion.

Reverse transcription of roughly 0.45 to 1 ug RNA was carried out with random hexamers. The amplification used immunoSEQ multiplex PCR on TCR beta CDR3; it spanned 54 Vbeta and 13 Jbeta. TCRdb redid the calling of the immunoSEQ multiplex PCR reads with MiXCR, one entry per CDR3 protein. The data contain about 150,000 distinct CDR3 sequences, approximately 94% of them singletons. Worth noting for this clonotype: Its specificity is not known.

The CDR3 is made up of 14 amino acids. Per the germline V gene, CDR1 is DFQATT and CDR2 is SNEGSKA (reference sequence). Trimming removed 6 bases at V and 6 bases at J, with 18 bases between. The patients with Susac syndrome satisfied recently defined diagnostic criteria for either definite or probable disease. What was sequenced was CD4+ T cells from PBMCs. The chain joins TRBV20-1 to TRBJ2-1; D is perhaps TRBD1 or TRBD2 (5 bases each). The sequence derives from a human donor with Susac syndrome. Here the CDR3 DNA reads TGCAGTGCCACCGGGACCCTTGGGGGCAATGAGCAGTTCTTC. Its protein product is CSATGTLGGNEQFF.